This TCR beta chain was observed in a study of Graves' ophthalmopathy and Graves' hyperthyroidism. The sample holds many counts of this clonotype. Antigen: not known. Points from the study as a whole: The model predicted ophthalmopathy progression with roughly 70% sensitivity and around 72% specificity.

The study recruited hyperthyroidism patients aged 18 to 65 who were newly diagnosed, under 2 months' duration. Trimming removed 5 bases from V and 5 bases from J; junction bases left unmatched: 3. The CDR3 runs 13 residues. Germline V gives CDR1 GTSNPN, CDR2 SVGIG (reference sequence). TCR beta CDR3 regions were amplified from RNA transcripts. The first-round RT-PCR employed HTBI primers together with the Qiagen OneStep RT-PCR kit. A multiplex PCR was then performed as the second round. TCRdb re-called the multiplex PCR reads with MiXCR, one entry per CDR3 protein. The data show 300,000 to 400,000 distinct CDR3 sequences, with about 15% seen just once and roughly 2.4% held by the top ten.

The rearrangement links TRBV30 to TRBJ2-2, with 9 bases identical to TRBD1. The source of this sequence is an adult woman with stable Graves' hyperthyroidism. The source material was peripheral blood. This chain's CDR3 is CAWDRGETGELFF. The DNA of the CDR3 is TGTGCCTGGGACAGGGGGGAAACCGGGGAGCTGTTTTTT.